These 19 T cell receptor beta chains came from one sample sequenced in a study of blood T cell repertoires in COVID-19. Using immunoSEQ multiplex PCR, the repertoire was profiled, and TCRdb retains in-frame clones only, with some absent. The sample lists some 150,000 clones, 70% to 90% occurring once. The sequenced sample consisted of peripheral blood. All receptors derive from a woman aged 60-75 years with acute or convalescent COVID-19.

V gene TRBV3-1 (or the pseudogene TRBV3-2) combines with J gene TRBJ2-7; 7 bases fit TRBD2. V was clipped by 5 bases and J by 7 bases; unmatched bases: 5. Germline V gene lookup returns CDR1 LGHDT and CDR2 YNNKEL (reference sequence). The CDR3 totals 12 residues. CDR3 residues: CASSFAGREQYF. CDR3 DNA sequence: TGTGCCAGCAGCTTTGCCGGGAGGGAGCAGTACTTC.

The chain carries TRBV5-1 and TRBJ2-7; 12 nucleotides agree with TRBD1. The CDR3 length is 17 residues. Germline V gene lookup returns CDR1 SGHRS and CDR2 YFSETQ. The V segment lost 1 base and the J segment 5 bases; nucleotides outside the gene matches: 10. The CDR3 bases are TGCGCCAGCAGCTTGTCGCCGATGGGACAGGGGGCAAACGAGCAGTACTTC. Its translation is CASSLSPMGQGANEQYF.

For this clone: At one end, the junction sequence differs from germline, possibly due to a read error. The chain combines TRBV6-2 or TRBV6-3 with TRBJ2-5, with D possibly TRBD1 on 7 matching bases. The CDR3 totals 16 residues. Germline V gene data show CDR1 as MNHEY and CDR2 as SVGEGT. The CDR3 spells CTSSGLLRDSKETQYF. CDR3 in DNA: TGTACCAGCAGCGGACTACTCCGGGACAGCAAAGAGACCCAGTACTTC.

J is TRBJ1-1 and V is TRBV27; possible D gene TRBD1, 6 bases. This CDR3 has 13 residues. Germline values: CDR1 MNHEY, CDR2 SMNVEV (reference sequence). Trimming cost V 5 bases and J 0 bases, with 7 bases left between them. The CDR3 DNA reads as TGTGCCAGCAGTACAGGGCTGAACACTGAAGCTTTCTTT. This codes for CASSTGLNTEAFF.

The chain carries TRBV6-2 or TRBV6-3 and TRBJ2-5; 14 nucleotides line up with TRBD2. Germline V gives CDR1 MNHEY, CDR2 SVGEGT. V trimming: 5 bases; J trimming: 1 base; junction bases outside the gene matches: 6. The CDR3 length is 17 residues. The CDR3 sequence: CASSNRTSGGSQETQYF. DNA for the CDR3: TGTGCCAGCAGTAACCGGACTAGCGGGGGGAGCCAAGAGACCCAGTACTTC.

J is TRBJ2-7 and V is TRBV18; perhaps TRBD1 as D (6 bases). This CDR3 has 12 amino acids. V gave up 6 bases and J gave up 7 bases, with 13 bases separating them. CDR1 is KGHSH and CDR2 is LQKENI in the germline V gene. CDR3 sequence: CASSPLRGEQYF. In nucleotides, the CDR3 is TGTGCCAGCTCGCCCCTCAGGGGTGAGCAGTACTTC.

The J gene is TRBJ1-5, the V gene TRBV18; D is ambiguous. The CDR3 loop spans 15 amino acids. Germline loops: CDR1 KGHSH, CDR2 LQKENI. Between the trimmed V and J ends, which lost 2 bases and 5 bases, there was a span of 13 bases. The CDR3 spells CASSPSPLAHQPQHF. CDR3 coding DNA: TGTGCCAGCTCACCATCGCCCCTGGCCCATCAGCCCCAGCATTTT.

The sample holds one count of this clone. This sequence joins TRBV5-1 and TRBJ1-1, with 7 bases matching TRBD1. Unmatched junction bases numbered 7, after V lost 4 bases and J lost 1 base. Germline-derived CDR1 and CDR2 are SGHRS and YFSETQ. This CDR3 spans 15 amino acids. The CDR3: CASSPEGTANTEAFF. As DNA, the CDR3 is TGCGCCAGCAGCCCGGAGGGGACAGCGAACACTGAAGCTTTCTTT.

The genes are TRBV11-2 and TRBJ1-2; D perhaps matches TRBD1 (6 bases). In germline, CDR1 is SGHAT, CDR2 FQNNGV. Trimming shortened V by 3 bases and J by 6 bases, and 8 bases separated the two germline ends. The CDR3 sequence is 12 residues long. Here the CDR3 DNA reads TGTGCCAGCAGCTTTGAGGGGGATGGCTACACCTTC. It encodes CASSFEGDGYTF. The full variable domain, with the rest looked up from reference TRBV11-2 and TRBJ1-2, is EAGVAQSPRYKIIEKRQSVAFWCNPISGHATLYWYQQILGQGPKLLIQFQNNGVVDDSQLPKDRFSAERLKGVDSTLKIQPAKLEDSAVYLCASSFEGDGYTFGSGTRLTVV.

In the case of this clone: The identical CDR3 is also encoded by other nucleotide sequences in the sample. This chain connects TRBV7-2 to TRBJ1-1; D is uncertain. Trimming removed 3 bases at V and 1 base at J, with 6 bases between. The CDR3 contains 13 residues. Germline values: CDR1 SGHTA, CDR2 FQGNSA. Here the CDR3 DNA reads TGTGCCAGCAGCTTTGCAGAGAACACTGAAGCTTTCTTT. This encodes CASSFAENTEAFF.

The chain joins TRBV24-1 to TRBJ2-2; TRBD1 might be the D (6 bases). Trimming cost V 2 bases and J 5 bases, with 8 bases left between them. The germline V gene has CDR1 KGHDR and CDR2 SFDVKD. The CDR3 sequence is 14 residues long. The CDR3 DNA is TGTGCCACCAGTGATTCCGGACAGACCGGGGAGCTGTTTTTT. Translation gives CATSDSGQTGELFF.

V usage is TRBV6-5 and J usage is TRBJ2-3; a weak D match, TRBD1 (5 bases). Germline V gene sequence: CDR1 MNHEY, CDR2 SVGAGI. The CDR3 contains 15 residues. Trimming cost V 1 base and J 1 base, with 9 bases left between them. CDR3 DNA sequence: TGTGCCAGCAGTTACTACGGCAGGGGCACAGATACGCAGTATTTT. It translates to CASSYYGRGTDTQYF.

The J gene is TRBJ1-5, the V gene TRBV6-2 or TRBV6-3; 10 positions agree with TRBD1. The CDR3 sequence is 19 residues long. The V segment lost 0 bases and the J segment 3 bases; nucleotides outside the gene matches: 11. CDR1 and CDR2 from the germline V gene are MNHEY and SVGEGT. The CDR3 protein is CASSYSRDRGYFSNQPQHF. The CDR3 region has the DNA TGTGCCAGCAGTTACTCGAGGGACAGGGGTTATTTTTCCAATCAGCCCCAGCATTTT.

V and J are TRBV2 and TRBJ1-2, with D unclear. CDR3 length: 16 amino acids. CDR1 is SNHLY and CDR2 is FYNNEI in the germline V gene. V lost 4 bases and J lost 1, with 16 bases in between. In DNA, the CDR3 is TGTGCCAGCAGTGCTACGGGCCGGGATTTTAACTATGGCTACACCTTC. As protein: CASSATGRDFNYGYTF.

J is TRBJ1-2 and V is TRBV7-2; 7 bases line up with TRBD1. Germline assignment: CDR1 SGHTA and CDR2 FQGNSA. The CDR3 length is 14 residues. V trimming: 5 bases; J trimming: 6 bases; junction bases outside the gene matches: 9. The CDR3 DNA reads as TGTGCCAGCAGCCAAAACAGGGGAAGTCATGGCTACACCTTC. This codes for CASSQNRGSHGYTF.

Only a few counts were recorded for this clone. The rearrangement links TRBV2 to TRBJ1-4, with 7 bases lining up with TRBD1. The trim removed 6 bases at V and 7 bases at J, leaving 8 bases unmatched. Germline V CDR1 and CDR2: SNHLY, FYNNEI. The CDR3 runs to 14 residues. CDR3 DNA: TGTGCCAGCAGCACGGGACAGTGGAGTGAAAAACTGTTTTTT. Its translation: CASSTGQWSEKLFF. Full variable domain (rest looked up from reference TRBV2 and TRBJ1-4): EPEVTQTPSHQVTQMGQEVILRCVPISNHLYFYWYRQILGQKVEFLVSFYNNEISEKSEIFDDQFSVERPDGSNFTLKIRSTKLEDSAMYFCASSTGQWSEKLFFGSGTQLSVL.

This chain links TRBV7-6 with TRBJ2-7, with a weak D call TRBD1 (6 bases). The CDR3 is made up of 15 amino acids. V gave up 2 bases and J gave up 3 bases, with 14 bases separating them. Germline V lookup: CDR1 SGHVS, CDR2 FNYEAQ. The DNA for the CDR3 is TGTGCCAGCAGCTTATGGGCCGGGACAAGCTACGAGCAGTACTTC. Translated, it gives CASSLWAGTSYEQYF.

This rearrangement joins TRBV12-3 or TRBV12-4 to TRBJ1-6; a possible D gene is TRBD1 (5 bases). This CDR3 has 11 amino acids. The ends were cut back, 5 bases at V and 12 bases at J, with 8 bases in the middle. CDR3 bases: TGTGCCAGCAGTAGGGGTGGACCCCTCCACTTT. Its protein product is CASSRGGPLHF.

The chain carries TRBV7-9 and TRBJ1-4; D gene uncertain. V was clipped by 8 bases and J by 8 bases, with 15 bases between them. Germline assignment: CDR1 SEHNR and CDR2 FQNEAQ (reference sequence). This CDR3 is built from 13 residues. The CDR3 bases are TGTGCCAGCCGGAAACTCGTGGGCGAAAAACTGTTTTTT. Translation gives CASRKLVGEKLFF.